This TCR beta chain derives from a study of T cells in localized non-small cell lung cancer. Whole-study results and caveats: Without multi-region sequencing, intratumor heterogeneity could not be excluded. Longer overall survival accompanied higher blood T cell density. A median of roughly 55 of the top 100 tumor clones appeared in adjacent lung, which was paired and uninvolved. Maximal T cell clonality occurred in uninvolved adjacent lung, with tumor ranking below it.

Concerning this clone: Its antigen is still unknown.

The data were produced by immunoSEQ multiplex PCR, yet TCRdb's version contains in-frame clones alone and is incomplete. The sample holds about 82,000 clones, around 80% seen once. Germline loops: CDR1 MNHNS, CDR2 SASEGT. V gave up 0 bases and J gave up 0 bases, with 12 bases separating them. There are 16 residues in the CDR3. This chain links TRBV6-1 with TRBJ2-7, with D perhaps TRBD1 (6 bases). Sequencing was performed on PBMCs, taken before any cancer treatment. The sequence derives from a man aged 40 to 70 with stage II squamous cell lung carcinoma. The CDR3 sequence is CASSEAWGQTSYEQYF. In DNA form, the CDR3 reads TGTGCCAGCAGTGAAGCATGGGGGCAGACCTCCTACGAGCAGTACTTC.